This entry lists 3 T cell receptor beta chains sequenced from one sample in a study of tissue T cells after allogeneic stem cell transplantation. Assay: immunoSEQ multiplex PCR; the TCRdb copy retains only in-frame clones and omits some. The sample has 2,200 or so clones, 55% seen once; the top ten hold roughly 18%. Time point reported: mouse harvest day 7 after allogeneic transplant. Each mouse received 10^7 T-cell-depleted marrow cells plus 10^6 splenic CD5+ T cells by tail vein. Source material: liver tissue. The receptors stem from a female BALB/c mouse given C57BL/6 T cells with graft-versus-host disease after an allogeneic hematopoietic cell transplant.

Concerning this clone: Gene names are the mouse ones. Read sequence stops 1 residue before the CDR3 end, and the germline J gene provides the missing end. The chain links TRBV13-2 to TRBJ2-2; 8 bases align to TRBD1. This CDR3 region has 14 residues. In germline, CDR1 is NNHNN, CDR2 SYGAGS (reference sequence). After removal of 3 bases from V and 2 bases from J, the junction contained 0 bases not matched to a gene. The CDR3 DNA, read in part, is TGTGCCAGCGGTGGGACAGGGAACACCGGGCAGCTCTAC. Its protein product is CASGGTGNTGQLY. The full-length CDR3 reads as CASGGTGNTGQLYF.

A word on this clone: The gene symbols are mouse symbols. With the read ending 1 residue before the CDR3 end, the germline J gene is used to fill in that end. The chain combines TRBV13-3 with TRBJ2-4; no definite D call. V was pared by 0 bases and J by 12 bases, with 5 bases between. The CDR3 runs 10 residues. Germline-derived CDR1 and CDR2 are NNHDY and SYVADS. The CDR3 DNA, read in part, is TGTGCCAGCAGTGATGCACAATTGTAC. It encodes CASSDAQLY. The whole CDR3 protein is CASSDAQLYF.

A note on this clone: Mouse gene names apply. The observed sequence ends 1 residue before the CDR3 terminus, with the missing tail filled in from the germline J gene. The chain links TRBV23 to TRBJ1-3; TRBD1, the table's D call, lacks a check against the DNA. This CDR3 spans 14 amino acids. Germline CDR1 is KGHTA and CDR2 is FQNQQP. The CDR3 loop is CSSSPDSSGNTLYF. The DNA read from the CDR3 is TGCTCCAGCAGCCCCGACAGTTCTGGAAATACGCTCTAT. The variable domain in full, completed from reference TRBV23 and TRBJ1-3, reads DAAVTQKPRYLIKMKGQEAEMKCIPEKGHTAVFWYQQKQSKELKFLIYFQNQQPLDQIDMVKERFSAVCPSSSLCSLGIRTCEAEDSALYLCSSSPDSSGNTLYFGEGSRLIVV.